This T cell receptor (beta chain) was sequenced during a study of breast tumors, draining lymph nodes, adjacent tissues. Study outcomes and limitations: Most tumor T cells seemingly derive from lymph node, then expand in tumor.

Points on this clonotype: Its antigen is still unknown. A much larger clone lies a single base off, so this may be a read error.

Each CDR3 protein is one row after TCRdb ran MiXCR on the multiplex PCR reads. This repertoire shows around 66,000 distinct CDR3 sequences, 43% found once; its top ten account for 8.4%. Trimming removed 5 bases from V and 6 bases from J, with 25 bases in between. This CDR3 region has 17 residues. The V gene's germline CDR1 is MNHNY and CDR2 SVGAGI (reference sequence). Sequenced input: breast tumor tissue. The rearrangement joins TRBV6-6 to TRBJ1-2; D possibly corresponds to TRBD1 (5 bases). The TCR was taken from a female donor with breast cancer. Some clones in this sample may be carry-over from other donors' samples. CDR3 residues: CASSEAWGIGPSDGYTF. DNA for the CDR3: TGTGCCAGCAGTGAAGCGTGGGGGATAGGGCCATCTGATGGCTACACCTTC.